This T cell receptor (beta chain) was identified in a study of beta chain features in type 1 diabetes. As every portion of the isolated RNA was reverse transcribed, the sequencing read expressed TCRB transcripts. Here immunoSEQ multiplex PCR was the method, and the copy in TCRdb shows in-frame clones only, minus some. The repertoire holds 350,000 to 450,000 clones, with more than 12% as singletons. This clone was seen more than once but under ten times. V was trimmed by 0 bases and J by 0 bases, leaving 14 bases between them. This CDR3 contains 17 residues. Germline CDR1 is LNHNV and CDR2 is YYDKDF (reference sequence).

The sequence was collected from a woman under 30 in good health. Input material: naive CD4+ T cells from blood. The V gene is TRBV15, the J gene TRBJ1-1, with a possible D match to TRBD1 (6 bases). The CDR3 is CATSRDPRGQLNTEAFF. The CDR3 nucleotides read TGTGCCACCAGCAGAGATCCGAGAGGACAGCTGAACACTGAAGCTTTCTTT.